This TCR beta chain was captured in a study of identical twins. The study, taken as a whole, reports: Partial confounding of zero-insertion analyses by invariant MAIT and iNKT cells was possible. Low generation-probability sequences were in excess among twin-shared out-of-frame alpha sequences.

TCRdb re-called the 5' RACE reads through MiXCR, storing one row per CDR3 protein. The sample consists of 350,000 to 400,000 distinct CDR3 sequences, approximately 8.8% of them appearing once. This CDR3 has 15 amino acids. Germline CDR1 and CDR2: MGHDK and SYGVNS. The germline V and J ends were trimmed by 0 bases and 5 bases, with 11 bases remaining between them. Only a few counts were recorded for this clonotype. Its specificity is not known. The J gene is TRBJ2-1, the V gene TRBV25-1; D not resolved. The TCR sequence derives from a woman in her 50s in good health. The source material was naive T cells sorted from blood. The CDR3 here is CASSEYVERDNEQFF. The CDR3 DNA reads TGTGCCAGCAGTGAATATGTGGAGAGAGACAATGAGCAGTTCTTC.